Following are 14 T cell receptor beta chains from one sample sequenced in a study of spatial heterogeneity in lung cancer. Time point denoted: sample taken at primary tumor resection. In TCRdb, the 5' RACE reads were re-called with MiXCR into one record per CDR3 protein. Of over 2,500 distinct CDR3 sequences in the sample, over 7.5% were seen once. The sample here was normal lung tissue next to the tumor, taken at surgery. The origin of the receptors is a male donor with early-stage non-small cell lung cancer.

By share of the sample, this clonotype is medium-sized. The V call is TRBV13, the J call TRBJ2-3, with 8 nucleotides matching TRBD2. The J segment lost 4 bases and the V segment lost 1 base, leaving 1 base of the junction unmatched. The CDR3 spans 14 residues. In germline, CDR1 is PRHDT, CDR2 FYEKMQ (reference sequence). The CDR3 DNA is TGTGCCAGCAGCTTAGCGGGGGGGCCAGATACGCAGTATTTT. Protein: CASSLAGGPDTQYF.

This clonotype is labeled as medium-sized. This chain joins TRBV7-8 and TRBJ1-5, with D maybe TRBD1 (6 bases). The germline V gene encodes CDR1 SGHVS and CDR2 FQNEAQ. Trimming pared 6 bases from V and 7 bases from J, leaving 16 bases between. The length of the CDR3 is 14 residues. As DNA, the CDR3 is TGTGCCAGCAGTCTTACAGGGCGAAGCCAGCCCCAGCATTTT. Encoded protein: CASSLTGRSQPQHF.

V is TRBV6-5 and J is TRBJ2-1, with D possibly being TRBD2 (6 bases). Per the germline V gene, CDR1 is MNHEY and CDR2 is SVGAGI. V was pared by 11 bases and J by 7 bases, with 15 bases between. The CDR3 totals 12 residues. This chain's CDR3 is CASDDGGNEQFF. As DNA, the CDR3 is TGTGCCTCGGATGACGGAGGGAATGAGCAGTTCTTC.

CDR3 in DNA: TGTGCCAGCAGTTTAGGCGGGCTCGCAACTAATGAAAAACTGTTTTTT. It translates to CASSLGGLATNEKLFF. The chain couples TRBV12-3 or TRBV12-4 to TRBJ1-4; D gene unclear. This CDR3 spans 16 amino acids. The V end lost 1 base, the J end lost 0 bases, and 9 bases lay between the germline ends.

CDR3 in DNA: TGTGCCAGCTCACCAAAACAGGGAAGCTCCTACAATGAGCAGTTCTTC. Its translation: CASSPKQGSSYNEQFF. The V gene is TRBV18, the J gene TRBJ2-1, with D maybe TRBD1 (6 bases). Per the germline V gene, CDR1 is KGHSH and CDR2 is LQKENI. The CDR3 covers 16 residues. The V gene lost 2 bases and the J gene lost 0 bases, with 11 bases spanning the gap.

Sample share makes this clonotype medium-sized. This chain connects TRBV5-1 to TRBJ2-1, with D perhaps matching TRBD1 or TRBD2 (6 bases each). The CDR3 contains 15 residues. V was clipped by 3 bases and J by 2 bases, with 12 bases between them. The V gene's germline CDR1 is SGHRS and CDR2 YFSETQ. CDR3 DNA: TGCGCCAGCAGCTGGTTGGGGGGCCCCTACAATGAGCAGTTCTTC. It is translated as CASSWLGGPYNEQFF.

This clonotype is large within its sample. The gene calls are TRBV27 and TRBJ2-7; D is perhaps TRBD2 (6 bases). The CDR3 totals 16 residues. The V and J ends lost 6 bases and 3 bases respectively, with 21 bases between them. Germline V gene sequence: CDR1 MNHEY, CDR2 SMNVEV (reference sequence). CDR3 sequence reads: CASRKTERGFYYEQYF. CDR3 bases: TGTGCCAGCAGGAAAACTGAACGGGGGTTCTACTACGAGCAGTACTTC.

Ten or more counts support this clonotype. CDR3 coding DNA: TGCGCCAGCAGCCCTACCGTCAATGAGCAGTTCTTC. It translates to CASSPTVNEQFF. J is TRBJ2-1 and V is TRBV4-1, with D unclear. This CDR3 region has 12 residues. Per the germline V gene, CDR1 is MGHRA and CDR2 is YSYEKL. V lost 4 bases and J 6 bases, leaving 7 bases between the germline ends.

In this sample, this clonotype is medium-sized. This chain uses TRBV7-8 with TRBJ1-5, with TRBD1 as a possible D gene (6 bases). V lost 2 bases to trimming and J lost 2 bases, with 22 bases between them. Germline lookup yields CDR1 SGHVS and CDR2 FQNEAQ. The CDR3 length is 19 residues. CDR3 sequence: CASSLHPPGAGVGNQPQHF. The DNA of the CDR3 is TGTGCCAGCAGCTTACACCCCCCAGGGGCGGGGGTGGGCAATCAGCCCCAGCATTTT.

There are many counts of this clonotype. This rearrangement joins TRBV30 to TRBJ2-1, with D uncertain. From germline, CDR1 is GTSNPN and CDR2 SVGIG (reference sequence). The CDR3 extends over 12 amino acids. V was shortened by 5 bases and J by 4 bases, with 9 bases between the two germline ends. CDR3 sequence: CAWELHYNEQFF. CDR3 in DNA: TGTGCCTGGGAACTACATTACAATGAGCAGTTCTTC. Combining the CDR3 with reference TRBV30 and TRBJ2-1 gives the whole variable domain SQTIHQWPATLVQPVGSPLSLECTVEGTSNPNLYWYRQAAGRGLQLLFYSVGIGQISSEVPQNLSASRPQDRQFILSSKKLLLSDSGFYLCAWELHYNEQFFGPGTRLTVL.

By share, this clonotype counts as medium-sized. The genes are TRBV5-1 and TRBJ1-2; unclear D gene. V shed 4 bases and J shed 6 bases, with 10 bases lying between them. CDR3 size: 12 residues. Per the germline V gene, CDR1 is SGHRS and CDR2 is YFSETQ. The CDR3 loop reads CASSRGSHGYTF. DNA for the CDR3: TGCGCCAGCAGCCGCGGGTCGCATGGCTACACCTTC.

This clonotype rates as medium-sized. The V gene is TRBV27, the J gene TRBJ2-7, with 9 bases matching TRBD2. The CDR3 length is 17 residues. The trim removed 5 bases at V and 0 bases at J, leaving 11 bases unmatched. Germline assignment: CDR1 MNHEY and CDR2 SMNVEV (reference sequence). CDR3 DNA: TGTGCCAGCAGTCCCCGTTTTTTAGCGGGGGACTCCTACGAGCAGTACTTC. It specifies CASSPRFLAGDSYEQYF.

This clonotype is deemed large. The genes are TRBV7-9 and TRBJ2-3; 13 bases align to TRBD2. The V segment lost 4 bases and the J segment 6 bases; nucleotides outside the gene matches: 10. The CDR3 has 17 residues. Looked up from germline, CDR1 is SEHNR and CDR2 is FQNEAQ (reference sequence). CDR3 in DNA: TGTGCCAGCAGCTCCCGACCGGGACTAGCGGGGTATGATACGCAGTATTTT. This codes for CASSSRPGLAGYDTQYF.

By frequency in the sample, this clonotype is medium-sized. The rearrangement uses TRBV6-5 and TRBJ1-2; TRBD1 is a possible D gene (6 bases). V was cut by 0 bases and J by 4 bases, with 9 bases left in between. Per the germline V gene, CDR1 is MNHEY and CDR2 is SVGAGI. The CDR3 has 14 residues. This CDR3 reads CASSYSGGGYGYTF. The CDR3 nucleotides read TGTGCCAGCAGTTACTCAGGGGGTGGCTATGGCTACACCTTC.